This TCR beta chain was captured by sequencing in a study of OX40 agonist ivuxolimab in advanced cancers. The CDR3 runs 14 residues. V lost 4 bases, J lost 4 bases, and 11 bases lay in between. Germline V CDR1 and CDR2: SGHTA, FQGTGA. Only in-frame clones appear in the TCRdb table, and some are missing; sequencing was by immunoSEQ multiplex PCR. The data contain around 38,000 clones, roughly four fifths of them seen just once; the ten biggest clones take up over 20%. On this clone: The antigen is undetermined.

Overall study results and limits: Also showing low normalized T-cell clonal expansion were some of the nonresponders.

This clonotype was sampled from an adult with an advanced solid tumor such as melanoma, head and neck, liver or kidney cancer. Sample: CD4+ or CD8+ T cells sorted from blood, taken in a trial of the OX40 agonist ivuxolimab. V usage is TRBV7-3 and J usage is TRBJ2-1; D might be TRBD1 (5 bases). The chain's CDR3 is CASSSRTGYNEQFF. DNA for the CDR3: TGTGCCAGCAGCTCTCGAACAGGTTACAATGAGCAGTTCTTC.